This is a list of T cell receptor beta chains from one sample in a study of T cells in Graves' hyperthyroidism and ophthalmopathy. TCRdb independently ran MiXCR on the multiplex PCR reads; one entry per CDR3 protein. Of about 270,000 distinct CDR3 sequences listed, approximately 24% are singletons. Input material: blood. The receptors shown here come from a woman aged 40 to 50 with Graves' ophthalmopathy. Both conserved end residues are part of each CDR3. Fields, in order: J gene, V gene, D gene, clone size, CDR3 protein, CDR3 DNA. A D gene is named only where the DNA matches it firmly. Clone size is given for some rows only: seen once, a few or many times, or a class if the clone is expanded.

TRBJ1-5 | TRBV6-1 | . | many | CASSTGGGRGNQPQHF | TGTGCCAGCAGCACAGGTGGGGGTCGAGGCAATCAGCCCCAGCATTTT
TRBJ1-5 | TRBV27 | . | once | CASSTFPGPNQPQHF | TGTGCCAGCAGTACTTTCCCGGGACCAAATCAGCCCCAGCATTTT
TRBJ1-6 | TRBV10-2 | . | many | CASSEPGGSPLHF | TGCGCCAGCAGTGAGCCCGGTGGTTCACCCCTCCACTTT
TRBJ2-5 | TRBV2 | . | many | CASSEGRGETQYF | TGTGCCAGCAGTGAAGGTCGTGGGGAGACCCAGTACTTC
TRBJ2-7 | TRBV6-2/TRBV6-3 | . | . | CAGSYQGLRRGEQYF | TGTGCCGGCAGTTACCAGGGACTCCGACGGGGCGAGCAGTACTTC
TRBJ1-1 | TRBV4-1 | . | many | CASSHAGGRGAFF | TGCGCCAGCAGCCATGCGGGAGGGCGCGGGGCTTTCTTT
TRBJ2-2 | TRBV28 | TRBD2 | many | CASSFPTGGNTGELFF | TGTGCCAGCAGTTTCCCAACGGGAGGGAACACCGGGGAGCTGTTTTTT
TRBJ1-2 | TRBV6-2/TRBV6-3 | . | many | CASSSAGRNYGYTF | TGTGCCAGCAGTTCCGCGGGACGGAACTATGGCTACACCTTC
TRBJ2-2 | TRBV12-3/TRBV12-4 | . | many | CASSFRAGGELFF | TGTGCCAGCAGTTTTCGGGCCGGCGGGGAGCTGTTTTTT
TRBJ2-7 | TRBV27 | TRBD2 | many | CASSRLAGGPRDEQYF | TGTGCCAGCAGTCGATTAGCGGGAGGGCCTCGGGACGAGCAGTACTTC
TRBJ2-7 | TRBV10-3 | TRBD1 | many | CAISAGTGLSYEQYF | TGTGCCATCAGTGCCGGGACAGGGCTCTCCTACGAGCAGTACTTC
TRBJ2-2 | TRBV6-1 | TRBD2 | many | CASNPLAGAPGELFF | TGTGCCAGCAACCCCCTAGCGGGAGCCCCCGGGGAGCTGTTTTTT
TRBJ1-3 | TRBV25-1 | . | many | CASSEDRLRGNTIYF | TGTGCCAGCAGTGAAGACAGGTTGCGAGGAAACACCATATATTTT
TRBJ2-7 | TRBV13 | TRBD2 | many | CASSFGGGSTYEQYF | TGTGCCAGCAGCTTCGGGGGAGGGTCCACCTACGAGCAGTACTTC
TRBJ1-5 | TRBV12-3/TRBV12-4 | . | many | CASSFSTGQIQPQHF | TGTGCCAGCAGTTTTTCAACGGGGCAGATTCAGCCCCAGCATTTT
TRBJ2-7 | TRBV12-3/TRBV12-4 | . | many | CASSLGLSVGEQYF | TGTGCCAGCAGTTTAGGGCTGTCGGTTGGGGAGCAGTACTTC
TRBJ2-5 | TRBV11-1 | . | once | CASSPDSVLGTQYF | TGTGCCAGCAGCCCCGACTCGGTTTTAGGGACCCAGTACTTC
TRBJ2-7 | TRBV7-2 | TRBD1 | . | CASSLRQGGEQYF | TGTGCCAGCAGCTTAAGACAGGGGGGCGAGCAGTACTTC
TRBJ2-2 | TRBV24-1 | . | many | CATSDPDSRTGELFF | TGTGCCACCAGTGACCCCGACTCCAGAACCGGGGAGCTGTTTTTT
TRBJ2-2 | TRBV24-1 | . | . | CATGANTGELFF | TGTGCCACAGGGGCGAACACCGGGGAGCTGTTTTTT
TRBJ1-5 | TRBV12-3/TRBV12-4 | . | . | CASSLGGGFNQPQHF | TGTGCCAGCAGTTTAGGTGGAGGGTTCAATCAGCCCCAGCATTTT
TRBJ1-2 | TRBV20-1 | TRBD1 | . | CSTQGASYGYTF | TGCAGCACACAGGGGGCCAGTTATGGCTACACCTTC
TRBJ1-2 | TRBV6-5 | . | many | CASSYSGTNYGYTF | TGTGCCAGCAGTTACTCGGGGACGAACTATGGCTACACCTTC
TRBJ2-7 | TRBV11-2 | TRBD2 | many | CASSLGRLAGASGEQYF | TGTGCCAGCAGCTTAGGGAGACTAGCGGGAGCTTCCGGCGAGCAGTACTTC
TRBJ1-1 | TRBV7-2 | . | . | CASSLVDMNTEAFF | TGTGCCAGCAGCTTAGTTGACATGAACACTGAAGCTTTCTTT
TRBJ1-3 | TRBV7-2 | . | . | CASSLYASGNTIYF | TGTGCCAGCAGCTTATACGCCTCTGGAAACACCATATATTTT
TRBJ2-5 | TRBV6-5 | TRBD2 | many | CASSPTGGSGETQYF | TGTGCCAGCAGCCCTACCGGGGGGAGTGGGGAGACCCAGTACTTC
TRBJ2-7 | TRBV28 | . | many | CASRPHEPYEQYF | TGTGCCAGCAGGCCTCATGAACCCTACGAGCAGTACTTC
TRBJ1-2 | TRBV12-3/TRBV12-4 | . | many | CASSLVNQGGYTF | TGTGCCAGCAGTTTGGTAAATCAGGGAGGCTACACCTTC
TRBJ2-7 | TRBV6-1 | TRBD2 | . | CASSRLAGLSYEQYF | TGTGCCAGCAGCCGGCTAGCGGGACTCTCCTACGAGCAGTACTTC